These 30 T cell receptor beta chains originate from one sample sequenced in a study of blood T cell repertoires in COVID-19. Sequencing used immunoSEQ multiplex PCR; TCRdb keeps in-frame clones, though not all of them. The repertoire consists of around 140,000 clones, with about four fifths occurring once and the leading ten covering more than 7.5%. The source material was peripheral blood. Source of these receptors: an older woman with active or convalescent COVID-19.

This clone has a single count. The V and J genes are TRBV6-1 and TRBJ1-2; 8 nucleotides agree with TRBD1. The CDR3 is made up of 14 amino acids. The germline V gene encodes CDR1 MNHNS and CDR2 SASEGT. After removal of 3 bases from V and 8 bases from J, the junction contained 8 bases not matched to a gene. The CDR3 loop reads CASSEADRGGGYTF. CDR3 DNA sequence: TGTGCCAGCAGTGAGGCTGACAGGGGTGGCGGCTACACCTTC.

This clone has only a few counts. This chain joins TRBV6-5 and TRBJ1-1; TRBD1 aligns across 8 bases. J lost 5 bases, V lost 7 bases, and 9 bases had no gene match. CDR1 and CDR2 (germline): MNHEY, SVGAGI. CDR3 length equals 14 residues. The CDR3 DNA sequence: TGTGCCAGCACCCAGGGGGCGTCTCAAACTGAAGCTTTCTTT. Its translation: CASTQGASQTEAFF.

V is TRBV7-3 and J is TRBJ2-1; 8 bases agree with TRBD2. The CDR3 spans 15 residues. The V segment lost 3 bases and the J segment 0 bases; nucleotides outside the gene matches: 1. The germline V gene encodes CDR1 SGHTA and CDR2 FQGTGA. The CDR3 DNA sequence: TGTGCCAGCAGCTTGGGGACTAGCTCCTACAATGAGCAGTTCTTC. It specifies CASSLGTSSYNEQFF. The whole variable domain, remainder taken from reference TRBV7-3 and TRBJ2-1, is GAGVSQTPSNKVTEKGKYVELRCDPISGHTALYWYRQSLGQGPEFLIYFQGTGAADDSGLPNDRFFAVRPEGSVSTLKIQRTERGDSAVYLCASSLGTSSYNEQFFGPGTRLTVL.

This clone has just one count. V usage is TRBV19 and J usage is TRBJ2-1, with TRBD2 as a possible D gene (7 bases). Germline CDR1 LNHDA, CDR2 SQIVND (reference sequence). Between the trimmed V and J ends, which lost 7 bases and 4 bases, there was a span of 17 bases. The CDR3 loop spans 15 amino acids. The CDR3 protein is CASTERGGRYNEQFF. CDR3 nucleotide sequence: TGTGCCAGTACCGAGAGGGGGGGAAGGTACAATGAGCAGTTCTTC.

Worth noting for this clone: At one end the junction does not follow the germline gene, possibly because of a read error. The V gene is TRBV6-1, the J gene TRBJ2-1, with TRBD2 identical over 9 bases. CDR1 is MNHNS and CDR2 is SASEGT in the germline V gene. This CDR3 region has 15 residues. DNA of the CDR3: TGTGCCAGCTGTGACGGCGGGGGGGCCCTCTATGAGCAGTTCTTC. Its translation is CASCDGGGALYEQFF.

The CDR3 loop reads CASSPTGGGSGYTF. The CDR3 coding sequence is TGTGCCAGCAGTCCTACAGGGGGGGGCAGTGGCTACACCTTC. The gene calls are TRBV6-4 and TRBJ1-2; 8 bases map to TRBD1. The germline V gene has CDR1 MRHNA and CDR2 SNTAGT. This CDR3 has 14 amino acids. V gave up 5 bases and J gave up 7 bases; unmatched junction bases: 9.

There are a few counts of this clone. In DNA, the CDR3 is TGTGCCAGCAGCTTAAACCACAGGGACGCTGAAGCTTTCTTT. It yields the protein CASSLNHRDAEAFF. The chain couples TRBV7-9 to TRBJ1-1, with a tentative D call TRBD1 (6 bases). Trimming cost V 2 bases and J 6 bases, with 13 bases left between them. Germline-derived CDR1 and CDR2 are SEHNR and FQNEAQ (reference sequence). This CDR3 has 14 residues.

The rearrangement joins TRBV6-5 to TRBJ2-7, with 10 bases aligning to TRBD2. The CDR3 extends over 15 amino acids. Germline V gene lookup returns CDR1 MNHEY and CDR2 SVGAGI. V trimming: 7 bases; J trimming: 6 bases; junction bases outside the gene matches: 12. CDR3 nucleotides: TGTGCCAGCACCGGGGGGGGAGCGGGAGGGTTCGAGCAGTACTTC. Protein sequence: CASTGGGAGGFEQYF.

This sequence joins TRBV11-2 and TRBJ2-3, with 8 bases aligning to TRBD2. Germline lookup yields CDR1 SGHAT and CDR2 FQNNGV. With 5 bases clipped from V and 2 bases from J, the junction kept 3 bases outside the gene matches. The CDR3 has 14 residues. For the CDR3, the DNA is TGTGCCAGCAGCCAGGGACTAGACACAGATACGCAGTATTTT. Translated: CASSQGLDTDTQYF.

The V and J genes are TRBV4-1 and TRBJ2-5; 8 bases match TRBD1. Germline CDR1 MGHRA, CDR2 YSYEKL. Trimming at V came to 0 bases and at J to 5 bases, leaving 8 bases not matched to a gene. CDR3 length: 16 residues. The CDR3 DNA sequence: TGCGCCAGCAGCCAAGACTTTGTGCGGACAGGGGAGACCCAGTACTTC. Its protein is CASSQDFVRTGETQYF.

The chain joins TRBV5-1 to TRBJ1-4; D not resolved. There are 14 residues in the CDR3. V dropped 0 bases and J dropped 0 bases, with 3 bases sitting between them. Germline V lookup: CDR1 SGHRS, CDR2 YFSETQ. CDR3 sequence (DNA): TGCGCCAGCAGCTTGGGAGCAACTAATGAAAAACTGTTTTTT. As protein: CASSLGATNEKLFF.

The chain combines TRBV5-1 with TRBJ1-4; the match to TRBD1 covers 12 bases. The CDR3 length is 17 residues. The junction had 10 bases not matched to a gene; V was cut back by 2 bases and J by 8 bases. The germline CDR1 and CDR2 sequences are SGHRS and YFSETQ. The CDR3 loop reads CASSLSGTGGAGEKLFF. The CDR3 DNA reads TGCGCCAGCAGCTTATCCGGGACAGGGGGCGCGGGAGAAAAACTGTTTTTT.

The CDR3 reads CSARWAGEAFF. CDR3 DNA sequence: TGCAGTGCTCGGTGGGCAGGGGAAGCTTTCTTT. The rearrangement links TRBV20-1 to TRBJ1-1; D is possibly TRBD1 (5 bases). Germline V gene lookup returns CDR1 DFQATT and CDR2 SNEGSKA (reference sequence). The length of the CDR3 is 11 residues. V lost 5 bases to trimming and J lost 8 bases, with 12 bases between them.

Only one count was recorded for this clone. The J gene is TRBJ1-1, the V gene TRBV30; tentative D call: TRBD1 (6 bases). This CDR3 spans 19 amino acids. V was pared by 4 bases and J by 0 bases, with 27 bases between. In germline, CDR1 is GTSNPN, CDR2 SVGIG (reference sequence). The CDR3: CAWTQLFLGASGVNTEAFF. The CDR3 DNA follows: TGTGCCTGGACCCAGCTATTCTTGGGGGCGAGTGGGGTGAACACTGAAGCTTTCTTT.

This chain connects TRBV10-3 to TRBJ2-2; 7 bases are shared with TRBD1. This CDR3 comprises 14 residues. Unmatched junction bases numbered 1, after V lost 3 bases and J lost 3 bases. The V gene's germline CDR1 is ENHRY and CDR2 SYGVKD. CDR3 nucleotides: TGTGCCATCAGTGAAGACAGGGACACCGGGGAGCTGTTTTTT. Translated: CAISEDRDTGELFF.

J is TRBJ1-2 and V is TRBV19, with D perhaps TRBD1 (5 bases). The CDR3 length is 12 residues. Looked up from germline, CDR1 is LNHDA and CDR2 is SQIVND (reference sequence). V was shortened by 10 bases and J by 7 bases, with 16 bases between the two germline ends. The CDR3 DNA follows: TGTGCCATAAAGAAGGAAGGGGTTGGCTACACCTTC. Protein product: CAIKKEGVGYTF.

J is TRBJ2-5 and V is TRBV2; tentatively, D is TRBD1 (5 bases). The CDR3 spans 16 residues. Looked up from germline, CDR1 is SNHLY and CDR2 is FYNNEI. The germline V and J ends were trimmed by 8 bases and 4 bases, with 23 bases remaining between them. CDR3 protein: CASDTGLKGVGETQYF. For the CDR3, the DNA is TGTGCCAGCGATACCGGCCTAAAAGGGGTCGGAGAGACCCAGTACTTC.

The chain uses TRBV19 and TRBJ1-2; unclear D gene. This CDR3 is 14 amino acids long. The germline gives CDR1 LNHDA, CDR2 SQIVND (reference sequence). The germline V and J ends were trimmed by 1 base and 2 bases, with 8 bases remaining between them. The DNA of the CDR3 is TGTGCCAGTAGTATAGGAGGCGCGAACTATGGCTACACCTTC. Translating it yields CASSIGGANYGYTF.

This sequence joins TRBV27 and TRBJ1-1; possibly TRBD1 for D (6 bases). This CDR3 is 13 amino acids long. With 2 bases removed from V and 4 bases from J, the gap between germline ends came to 8 bases. Germline V gene data show CDR1 as MNHEY and CDR2 as SMNVEV (reference sequence). CDR3 protein: CASSLRGFTEAFF. In nucleotides, the CDR3 is TGTGCCAGCAGTTTAAGGGGGTTCACTGAAGCTTTCTTT.

This chain uses TRBV5-4 with TRBJ2-7, with 9 bases lining up with TRBD1. There are 18 residues in the CDR3. Germline CDR1 SGHNT, CDR2 YYREEE (reference sequence). With 4 bases clipped from V and 5 bases from J, the junction kept 19 bases outside the gene matches. The DNA for the CDR3 is TGTGCCAGCAGCCCGGAGGGGACAGGGAGAGCGGGGAGACACGAGCAGTACTTC. Translating it yields CASSPEGTGRAGRHEQYF.

The DNA for the CDR3 is TGCGCCAGCAGCTCACAGATATACAGGGAAGGAAGGACTGAAGCTTTCTTT. Amino acids: CASSSQIYREGRTEAFF. The gene calls are TRBV5-1 and TRBJ1-1, with D perhaps matching TRBD1 (6 bases). The germline V gene has CDR1 SGHRS and CDR2 YFSETQ. The CDR3 consists of 17 residues. V gave up 3 bases and J gave up 5 bases, with 23 bases separating them.

This clone was recorded only once. This chain connects TRBV6-2 or TRBV6-3 to TRBJ2-1; 10 bases agree with TRBD1. V shed 0 bases and J 9 bases; nucleotides not matched to a gene: 5. The CDR3 runs to 15 residues. The germline gives CDR1 MNHEY, CDR2 SVGEGT. The CDR3, as DNA: TGTGCCAGCAGTTACTCGGGACAGGGGAAGAGTGAGCAGTTCTTC. It specifies CASSYSGQGKSEQFF.

The rearrangement joins TRBV6-5 to TRBJ2-5, with unresolved D. Germline-derived CDR1 and CDR2 are MNHEY and SVGAGI. CDR3 size: 16 residues. Deletions cut 0 bases from V and 5 bases from J, with 16 bases between. The CDR3 protein is CASSYSISADGETQYF. In DNA, the CDR3 is TGTGCCAGCAGTTACTCGATCTCTGCTGACGGGGAGACCCAGTACTTC.

This rearrangement joins TRBV19 to TRBJ1-2, with 9 bases aligning to TRBD1. After removal of 5 bases from V and 3 bases from J, the junction contained 10 bases not matched to a gene. The CDR3 contains 16 residues. Germline V CDR1 and CDR2: LNHDA, SQIVND (reference sequence). The CDR3 is CASSLTGTGYDYGYTF. DNA of the CDR3: TGTGCCAGTAGTCTCACCGGGACAGGGTATGACTATGGCTACACCTTC.

Notes on this clone: Other DNA sequences in this specimen translate into the identical CDR3. The gene calls are TRBV19 and TRBJ1-5; unclear D gene. The V gene's germline CDR1 is LNHDA and CDR2 SQIVND (reference sequence). The CDR3 runs 12 residues. The germline V and J ends were trimmed by 6 bases and 3 bases, with 6 bases remaining between them. The CDR3 nucleotides are TGTGCCAGTAGCGGACTCAATCAGCCCCAGCATTTT. Residues: CASSGLNQPQHF. Full variable domain (outside the CDR3, taken from reference TRBV19 and TRBJ1-5): DGGITQSPKYLFRKEGQNVTLSCEQNLNHDAMYWYRQDPGQGLRLIYYSQIVNDFQKGDIAEGYSVSREKKESFPLTVTSAQKNPTAFYLCASSGLNQPQHFGDGTRLSIL.

The chain recombines TRBV6-6 with TRBJ1-3; 11 nucleotides align to TRBD1. The V and J ends lost 6 bases and 1 base, in that order; junction bases with no gene match: 8. The CDR3 is made up of 17 amino acids. Germline CDR1 MNHNY, CDR2 SVGAGI (reference sequence). CDR3 nucleotides: TGTGCCAGCAGCCGATGGACAGGGGGCACTTCTGGAAACACCATATATTTT. Amino acids: CASSRWTGGTSGNTIYF.

The CDR3 protein is CASSAQGASGELFF. The CDR3 nucleotides are TGTGCCAGTAGTGCCCAGGGGGCGTCCGGGGAGCTGTTTTTT. V gene TRBV19 combines with J gene TRBJ2-2, with TRBD1 identical over 8 bases. Germline CDR1 LNHDA, CDR2 SQIVND (reference sequence). The CDR3 runs to 14 residues. Trimming removed 5 bases from V and 6 bases from J; junction bases left unmatched: 5.

This clone was observed a few times. V usage is TRBV9 and J usage is TRBJ2-3, with 11 bases matching TRBD2. Trimming took 2 bases from V and 9 from J; bases not matched to a gene: 11. The CDR3 spans 16 residues. Germline V gene lookup returns CDR1 SGDLS and CDR2 YYNGEE. In DNA form, the CDR3 reads TGTGCCAGCAGCGTTATAGCGGGAGGGCCGGGGGGCACGCAGTATTTT. As protein: CASSVIAGGPGGTQYF.

CDR3 bases: TGCGCCAGCGCCCAGGGATCTGGAAACACCATATATTTT. Translating gives CASAQGSGNTIYF. The chain links TRBV5-1 to TRBJ1-3; possibly TRBD1 for D (5 bases). The CDR3 has 13 residues. Between the trimmed V and J ends, which lost 7 bases and 1 base, there was a span of 9 bases. CDR1 and CDR2 (germline): SGHRS, YFSETQ.

This chain joins TRBV28 and TRBJ2-7; weak D call: TRBD2 (6 bases). Trimming left V 7 bases short and J 0 bases short, with 13 bases between. The germline CDR1 and CDR2 sequences are MDHEN and SYDVKM. The CDR3 has 14 residues. DNA of the CDR3: TGTGCCAGCACAGGAGGGACCAGCTCCTACGAGCAGTACTTC. Residues: CASTGGTSSYEQYF.